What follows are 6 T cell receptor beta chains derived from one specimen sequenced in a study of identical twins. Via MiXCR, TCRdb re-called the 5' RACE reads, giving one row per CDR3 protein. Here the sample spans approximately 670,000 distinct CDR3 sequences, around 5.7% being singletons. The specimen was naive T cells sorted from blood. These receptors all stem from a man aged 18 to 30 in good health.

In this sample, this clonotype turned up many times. In nucleotides, the CDR3 is TGTGCCAGCAGTGGGACTAGCGGAGGCACAGATACGCAGTATTTT. This gives the protein CASSGTSGGTDTQYF. This rearrangement joins TRBV6-1 to TRBJ2-3, with TRBD2 identical over 10 bases. The CDR3 runs to 15 residues. J was trimmed by 1 base and V by 4 bases; bases with no gene match: 2. The V gene's germline CDR1 is MNHNS and CDR2 SASEGT.

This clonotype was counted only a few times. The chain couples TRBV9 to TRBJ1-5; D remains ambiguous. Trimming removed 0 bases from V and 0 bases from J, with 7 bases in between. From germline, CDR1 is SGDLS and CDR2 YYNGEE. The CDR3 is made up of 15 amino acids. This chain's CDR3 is CASSVGSYSNQPQHF. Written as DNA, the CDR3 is TGTGCCAGCAGCGTAGGCAGTTATAGCAATCAGCCCCAGCATTTT.

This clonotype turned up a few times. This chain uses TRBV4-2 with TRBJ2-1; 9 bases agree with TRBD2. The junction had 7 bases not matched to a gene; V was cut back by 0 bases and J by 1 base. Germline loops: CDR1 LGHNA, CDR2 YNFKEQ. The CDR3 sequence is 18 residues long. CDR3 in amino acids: CASSQDGGGRGSYNEQFF. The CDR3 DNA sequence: TGTGCCAGCAGCCAAGATGGGGGCGGGAGGGGATCCTACAATGAGCAGTTCTTC.

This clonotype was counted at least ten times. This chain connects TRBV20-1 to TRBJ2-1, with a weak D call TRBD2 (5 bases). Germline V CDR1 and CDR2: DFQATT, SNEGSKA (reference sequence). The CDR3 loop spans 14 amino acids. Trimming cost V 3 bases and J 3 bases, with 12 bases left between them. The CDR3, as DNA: TGCAGTGCTAGTTGGGAGTTGAACTACAATGAGCAGTTCTTC. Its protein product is CSASWELNYNEQFF.

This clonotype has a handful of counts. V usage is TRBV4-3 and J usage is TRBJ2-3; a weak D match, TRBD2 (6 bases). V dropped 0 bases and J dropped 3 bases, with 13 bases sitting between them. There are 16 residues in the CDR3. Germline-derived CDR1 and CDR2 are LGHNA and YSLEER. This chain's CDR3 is CASSQDPGTGTDTQYF. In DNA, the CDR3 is TGCGCCAGCAGCCAAGACCCTGGGACTGGTACAGATACGCAGTATTTT.

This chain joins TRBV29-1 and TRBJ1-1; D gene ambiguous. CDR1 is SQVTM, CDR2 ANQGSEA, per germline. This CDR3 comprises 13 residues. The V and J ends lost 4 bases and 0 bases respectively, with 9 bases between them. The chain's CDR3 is CSVAPWLNTEAFF. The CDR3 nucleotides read TGCAGCGTTGCACCGTGGTTGAACACTGAAGCTTTCTTT.